These 27 T cell receptor beta chains came from one sample sequenced in a study of shared clonotypes between healthy human individuals. Data came from immunoSEQ multiplex PCR; TCRdb stores just in-frame clones and leaves some out. The table records 850,000 to 1,100,000 clones, roughly 77% of them present only once. The sequencing sample was made of memory CD4+ T cells from PBMCs. Subset here: CD45RA-negative fraction. The receptor source for this set is a man aged 18-30 years in good health. Some clones in this sample may be carry-over from other donors' samples.

The J gene is TRBJ2-7, the V gene TRBV5-1; 8 bases are a match to TRBD2. The junction had 10 bases not matched to a gene; V was cut back by 5 bases and J by 3 bases. Germline lookup yields CDR1 SGHRS and CDR2 YFSETQ. The CDR3 has 15 amino acids. Here the CDR3 reads CASRLSGRTVYEQYF. The CDR3 DNA is TGCGCCAGCAGATTAAGCGGGAGAACGGTCTACGAGCAGTACTTC.

This chain uses TRBV28 with TRBJ2-3; D not resolved. Between the trimmed V and J ends, which lost 3 bases and 2 bases, there was a span of 9 bases. Germline values: CDR1 MDHEN, CDR2 SYDVKM. The CDR3 contains 14 residues. The CDR3 bases are TGTGCCAGCAGTTTCCTGACTTCCACAGATACGCAGTATTTT. The encoded protein is CASSFLTSTDTQYF.

This sequence joins TRBV9 and TRBJ2-1, with a weak D call TRBD2 (6 bases). Germline values: CDR1 SGDLS, CDR2 YYNGEE. V gave up 4 bases and J gave up 4 bases, with 12 bases separating them. The CDR3 extends over 14 amino acids. The CDR3 DNA is TGTGCCAGCAGCCCGGAGGGAGGTTACAATGAGCAGTTCTTC. Its protein is CASSPEGGYNEQFF.

This sequence joins TRBV28 and TRBJ2-3, with D unclear. Between the trimmed V and J ends, which lost 6 bases and 4 bases, there was a span of 11 bases. The CDR3 sequence is 13 residues long. Germline values: CDR1 MDHEN, CDR2 SYDVKM. As DNA, the CDR3 is TGTGCCAGCAGCAAATACCGGCCAGATACGCAGTATTTT. Amino acids: CASSKYRPDTQYF.

Notes on this clone: Other DNA sequences in the sample encode the same CDR3. The chain has TRBV5-1 and TRBJ1-2, with 11 bases fitting TRBD1. The CDR3 is 14 residues long. J was trimmed by 2 bases and V by 4 bases; bases with no gene match: 1. Germline assignment: CDR1 SGHRS and CDR2 YFSETQ. DNA of the CDR3: TGCGCCAGCAGCAGGACAGGGGGCAACTATGGCTACACCTTC. Translation: CASSRTGGNYGYTF.

V usage is TRBV2 and J usage is TRBJ1-5, with D unresolved. Germline V gene lookup returns CDR1 SNHLY and CDR2 FYNNEI. Trimming removed 8 bases at V and 1 base at J, with 9 bases between. The CDR3 consists of 13 residues. The CDR3 loop is CASEYGSNQPQHF. In nucleotides, the CDR3 is TGTGCCAGCGAGTACGGGAGCAATCAGCCCCAGCATTTT. The variable domain in full, with the rest retrieved from reference TRBV2 and TRBJ1-5, is EPEVTQTPSHQVTQMGQEVILRCVPISNHLYFYWYRQILGQKVEFLVSFYNNEISEKSEIFDDQFSVERPDGSNFTLKIRSTKLEDSAMYFCASEYGSNQPQHFGDGTRLSIL.

This rearrangement joins TRBV5-1 to TRBJ2-5, with 14 bases matching TRBD2. The CDR3 consists of 16 residues. Losses at the gene ends were 0 bases for V and 4 bases for J; bases not matched to a gene: 2. Germline CDR1 and CDR2: SGHRS and YFSETQ. The CDR3 nucleotides are TGCGCCAGCAGCTTGGAGGGACTAGCGGGAGCAGAGACCCAGTACTTC. It specifies CASSLEGLAGAETQYF.

V and J are TRBV30 and TRBJ2-3; TRBD2 might be the D (6 bases). CDR3 length: 13 residues. Germline CDR1 GTSNPN, CDR2 SVGIG (reference sequence). The V end lost 7 bases, the J end lost 2 bases, and 13 bases lay between the germline ends. CDR3: CASGLTNTDTQYF. The DNA for the CDR3 is TGTGCCTCGGGACTCACTAACACAGATACGCAGTATTTT.

The CDR3: CASSPGTGSETQYF. CDR3 nucleotide sequence: TGTGCCAGTAGCCCTGGGACAGGGTCAGAGACCCAGTACTTC. The V call is TRBV19, the J call TRBJ2-5; 9 bases match TRBD1. This CDR3 region has 14 residues. CDR1 and CDR2 from the germline V gene are LNHDA and SQIVND (reference sequence). V lost 6 bases, J lost 4 bases, and 6 bases stayed unmatched. Together with reference TRBV19 and TRBJ2-5, the CDR3 gives the full variable domain: DGGITQSPKYLFRKEGQNVTLSCEQNLNHDAMYWYRQDPGQGLRLIYYSQIVNDFQKGDIAEGYSVSREKKESFPLTVTSAQKNPTAFYLCASSPGTGSETQYFGPGTRLLVL.

This clone was recorded once. The chain couples TRBV7-8 to TRBJ1-3; no firm D call. Trimming shortened V by 5 bases and J by 2 bases, and 19 bases separated the two germline ends. The germline CDR1 and CDR2 sequences are SGHVS and FQNEAQ. This CDR3 is built from 17 residues. This CDR3 reads CASSPGPRSATGNTIYF. The CDR3 DNA follows: TGTGCCAGCAGCCCTGGACCCCGCAGCGCGACTGGAAACACCATATATTTT.

The V gene is TRBV2, the J gene TRBJ1-1, with D perhaps matching TRBD1 (6 bases). Trimming took off 5 bases at V and 2 bases at J, with 15 bases between the two ends. The germline CDR1 and CDR2 sequences are SNHLY and FYNNEI. This CDR3 contains 15 residues. This CDR3 is CASSFDGGRNTEAFF. The DNA for the CDR3 is TGTGCCAGCAGTTTCGACGGGGGCCGTAACACTGAAGCTTTCTTT.

The V and J genes are TRBV6-5 and TRBJ1-1, with no clear D. Looked up from germline, CDR1 is MNHEY and CDR2 is SVGAGI. Between the trimmed V and J ends, which lost 0 bases and 1 base, there was a span of 9 bases. This CDR3 region has 15 residues. CDR3 nucleotide sequence: TGTGCCAGCAGTTACTCCCCCTCCAAGAACACTGAAGCTTTCTTT. Encoded protein: CASSYSPSKNTEAFF.

The rearrangement uses TRBV18 and TRBJ2-1; 9 bases are a match to TRBD1. The CDR3 spans 14 residues. The V and J ends lost 4 bases and 8 bases, in that order; junction bases with no gene match: 6. Per germline, CDR1 KGHSH and CDR2 LQKENI. CDR3 nucleotides: TGTGCCAGCTCACTCGGGACAGGGAGCGATGAGCAGTTCTTC. It specifies CASSLGTGSDEQFF.

The V and J genes are TRBV28 and TRBJ1-6, with a tentative D call TRBD1 (5 bases). Trimming left V 2 bases short and J 7 bases short, with 12 bases between. This CDR3 spans 15 amino acids. Germline CDR1 reads MDHEN; CDR2 reads SYDVKM. CDR3 DNA sequence: TGTGCCAGCAGTTTAATATCGGGGCCCAATTCACCCCTCCACTTT. Its translation: CASSLISGPNSPLHF. Based on the CDR3 plus reference TRBV28 and TRBJ1-6, the full variable domain is DVKVTQSSRYLVKRTGEKVFLECVQDMDHENMFWYRQDPGLGLRLIYFSYDVKMKEKGDIPEGYSVSREKKERFSLILESASTNQTSMYLCASSLISGPNSPLHFGNGTRLTVT.

A note on this clone: At the DNA level, this CDR3 is encoded by other sequences in the same sample as well. The J gene is TRBJ2-1, the V gene TRBV7-2; no reliable D call. This CDR3 comprises 15 residues. V was shortened by 1 base and J by 0 bases, with 7 bases between the two germline ends. CDR1 SGHTA and CDR2 FQGNSA come from the germline V gene. CDR3 DNA: TGTGCCAGCAGCTTAGTCTCGAGCTCCTACAATGAGCAGTTCTTC. As protein: CASSLVSSSYNEQFF.

The rearrangement joins TRBV4-1 to TRBJ1-2; 7 bases line up with TRBD1. The CDR3 length is 13 residues. J was trimmed by 8 bases and V by 0 bases; bases with no gene match: 3. Germline values: CDR1 MGHRA, CDR2 YSYEKL. Written as DNA, the CDR3 is TGCGCCAGCAGCCAAGAGTACAGGGGAGGCTACACCTTC. The encoded protein is CASSQEYRGGYTF.

In DNA, the CDR3 is TGTGCCAGCAGCTGGGAGGGACTAGCGGGAGGGAAGGACAAAAACATTCAGTACTTC. Residues: CASSWEGLAGGKDKNIQYF. This chain uses TRBV11-2 with TRBJ2-4; 16 bases fit TRBD2. V was pared by 4 bases and J by 3 bases, with 9 bases of the junction left unmatched. Germline V gene sequence: CDR1 SGHAT, CDR2 FQNNGV. This CDR3 region has 19 residues.

This clone was observed a handful of times. The chain employs TRBV6-1 and TRBJ2-7; D is unclear. The germline V gene has CDR1 MNHNS and CDR2 SASEGT. Trimming left V 7 bases short and J 7 bases short, with 17 bases between. This CDR3 contains 13 residues. CDR3 sequence reads: CASTERSPEEQYF. For the CDR3, the DNA is TGTGCCAGCACCGAACGGTCCCCGGAAGAGCAGTACTTC.

The chain is built from TRBV5-4 and TRBJ1-1, with D possibly TRBD1 on 5 matching bases. The CDR3 has 14 amino acids. V gave up 4 bases and J gave up 1 base, with 11 bases separating them. The germline V gene has CDR1 SGHNT and CDR2 YYREEE (reference sequence). The CDR3 DNA follows: TGTGCCAGCAGCATGGAGGGGTGGAACACTGAAGCTTTCTTT. Translated: CASSMEGWNTEAFF.

The V call is TRBV11-2, the J call TRBJ2-5, with a weak D call TRBD1 (5 bases). The CDR3 spans 13 residues. V shed 3 bases and J shed 5 bases, with 10 bases lying between them. In germline, CDR1 is SGHAT, CDR2 FQNNGV. The CDR3 is CASSFAGAETQYF. For the CDR3, the DNA is TGTGCCAGCAGCTTCGCTGGGGCTGAGACCCAGTACTTC.

This chain links TRBV19 with TRBJ1-5; 8 bases line up with TRBD1. J was trimmed by 7 bases and V by 5 bases; bases with no gene match: 10. The CDR3 length is 15 residues. In germline, CDR1 is LNHDA, CDR2 SQIVND (reference sequence). The CDR3 DNA is TGTGCCAGTAGTGTGGGACGTACAGGGGGACAGCCCCAGCATTTT. It codes for CASSVGRTGGQPQHF.

In its sample, this clone was seen a few times. CDR3 nucleotide sequence: TGTGCCAGCAGCCAAGATGGACCTAGCGGGGCTCAAGAGACCCAGTACTTC. Protein sequence: CASSQDGPSGAQETQYF. The J gene is TRBJ2-5, the V gene TRBV4-2; 9 bases match TRBD2. V was pared by 0 bases and J by 2 bases, with 7 bases of the junction left unmatched. The CDR3 has 17 amino acids. Germline V gene sequence: CDR1 LGHNA, CDR2 YNFKEQ.

This chain joins TRBV6-6 and TRBJ1-1; a possible D gene is TRBD1 (5 bases). The CDR3 is 14 amino acids. From germline, CDR1 is MNHNY and CDR2 SVGAGI (reference sequence). Trimming pared 2 bases from V and 1 base from J, leaving 8 bases between. The CDR3 nucleotides are TGTGCCAGCAGTTACCCCCAGGGGAACACTGAAGCTTTCTTT. Residues: CASSYPQGNTEAFF.

On this clone: At one of its ends the junction is not consistent with the germline gene, which may arise from a read error. Other DNA variants within this sample encode the same CDR3. The genes are TRBV5-6 and TRBJ1-1; TRBD1 matches 10 bases. The germline gives CDR1 SGHDT, CDR2 YYEEEE. The CDR3 has 14 amino acids. The DNA for the CDR3 is TGTGCCAGCGGACTTTGGGACAGGGGCACTGAAGCCTTCTTT. Its protein product is CASGLWDRGTEAFF. Together with reference TRBV5-6 and TRBJ1-1, the CDR3 gives the full variable domain: DAGVTQSPTHLIKTRGQQVTLRCSPKSGHDTVSWYQQALGQGPQFIFQYYEEEERQRGNFPDRFSGHQFPNYSSELNVNALLLGDSALYLCASGLWDRGTEAFFGQGTRLTVV.

This clone was seen a handful of times. In nucleotides, the CDR3 is TGTGCCAGCTCATTACAGGGGAATGCCTACGAGCAGTACTTC. The encoded protein is CASSLQGNAYEQYF. V and J are TRBV18 and TRBJ2-7, with 7 nucleotides matching TRBD1. Germline values: CDR1 KGHSH, CDR2 LQKENI. The V and J ends lost 5 bases and 2 bases, in that order; junction bases with no gene match: 6. The CDR3 has 14 amino acids.

This clone occurred a few times. The genes are TRBV19 and TRBJ2-7, with 7 bases lining up with TRBD1. V shed 3 bases, J shed 3 bases, and the junction held 8 bases outside the gene matches. This CDR3 has 15 residues. Germline CDR1 LNHDA, CDR2 SQIVND (reference sequence). CDR3 amino acids: CASSIYRQGHYEQYF. The CDR3 DNA reads as TGTGCCAGTAGTATTTATCGACAGGGCCACTACGAGCAGTACTTC.

The CDR3 bases are TGTGCCAGCTCACCATCGGGACAGGGGCTCGGGGAGCTGTTTTTT. Its protein product is CASSPSGQGLGELFF. The chain is built from TRBV18 and TRBJ2-2; 10 nucleotides align to TRBD1. CDR3 size: 15 residues. Germline V CDR1 and CDR2: KGHSH, LQKENI. V gave up 2 bases and J gave up 7 bases; unmatched junction bases: 4.